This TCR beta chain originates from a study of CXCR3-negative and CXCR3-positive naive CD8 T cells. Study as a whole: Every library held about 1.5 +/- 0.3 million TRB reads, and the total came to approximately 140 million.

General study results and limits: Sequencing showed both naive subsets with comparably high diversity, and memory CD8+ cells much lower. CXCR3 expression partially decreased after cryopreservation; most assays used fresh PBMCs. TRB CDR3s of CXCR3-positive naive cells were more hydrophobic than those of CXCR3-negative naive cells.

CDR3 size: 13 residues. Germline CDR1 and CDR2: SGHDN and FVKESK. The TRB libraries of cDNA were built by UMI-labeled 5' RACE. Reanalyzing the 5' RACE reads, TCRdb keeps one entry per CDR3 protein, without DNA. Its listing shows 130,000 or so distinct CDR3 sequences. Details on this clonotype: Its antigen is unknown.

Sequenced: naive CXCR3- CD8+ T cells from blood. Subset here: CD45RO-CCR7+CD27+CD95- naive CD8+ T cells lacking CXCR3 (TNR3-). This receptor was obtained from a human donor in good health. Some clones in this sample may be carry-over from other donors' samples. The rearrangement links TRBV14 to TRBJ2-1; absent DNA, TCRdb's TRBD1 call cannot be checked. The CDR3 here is CASSTDRYNEQFF.